A selection of T cell receptor beta chains follows, all from one sample in a study of control samples from healthy donors and cancer patients. This table comes from immunoSEQ multiplex PCR, and its TCRdb copy is limited to in-frame clones, with some not included. The table has about 140,000 clones, roughly 94% seen once; the top ten hold around 12%. The sample was blood. The receptor source for this set is a man aged 40-49 years in good health. Each CDR3 is given with its conserved first and last residue. D genes are given only for firm matches. Expanded clones are given a class, and other clones once, few, many or no size at all.

d_gene: TRBD2; abundance: NA; j_gene: TRBJ2-2; v_gene: TRBV7-9; CDR3nt: TGTGCCAGCAGCGGTAGCGGGGGCCGGACCGGGGAGCTGTTTTTT; CDR3aa: CASSGSGGRTGELFF
d_gene: NA; abundance: NA; j_gene: TRBJ1-4; v_gene: TRBV15; CDR3nt: TGTGCCACCAGCAGAGATAGGGTAGGCGAAAAACTGTTTTTT; CDR3aa: CATSRDRVGEKLFF
d_gene: NA; abundance: NA; j_gene: TRBJ2-1; v_gene: TRBV5-1; CDR3nt: TGCGCCAGCAGCTGGGGAGATAACTACAATGAGCAGTTCTTC; CDR3aa: CASSWGDNYNEQFF
d_gene: TRBD2; abundance: NA; j_gene: TRBJ2-7; v_gene: TRBV5-1; CDR3nt: TGCGCCAGCAGCTTGGGGACTAGTTTGGTTCACGAGCAGTACTTC; CDR3aa: CASSLGTSLVHEQYF
d_gene: NA; abundance: NA; j_gene: TRBJ2-4; v_gene: TRBV5-4; CDR3nt: TGTGCCAGCAGCTCACCGGGAGAAAACATTCAGTACTTC; CDR3aa: CASSSPGENIQYF
d_gene: NA; abundance: NA; j_gene: TRBJ2-2; v_gene: TRBV5-4; CDR3nt: TGTGCCAGCAGCCAGGATATGGGGGGTTACACCGGGGAGCTGTTTTTT; CDR3aa: CASSQDMGGYTGELFF
d_gene: TRBD1; abundance: NA; j_gene: TRBJ1-3; v_gene: TRBV11-2; CDR3nt: TGTGCCAGCAGCTCGGGCATGTGGGACAGGGGAAACACCATATATTTT; CDR3aa: CASSSGMWDRGNTIYF
d_gene: NA; abundance: NA; j_gene: TRBJ2-1; v_gene: TRBV4-1; CDR3nt: TGCGCCAGCAGCCAAGATCCAAACTCCTACAATGAGCAGTTCTTC; CDR3aa: CASSQDPNSYNEQFF
d_gene: NA; abundance: NA; j_gene: TRBJ2-3; v_gene: TRBV7-3; CDR3nt: TGTGCCAGCAGCTTACACATTGTCACAGATACGCAGTATTTT; CDR3aa: CASSLHIVTDTQYF
d_gene: NA; abundance: NA; j_gene: TRBJ2-7; v_gene: TRBV6-5; CDR3nt: TGTGCCAGCAGTTACTCGGGAGGCCGCGGCTACGAGCAGTACTTC; CDR3aa: CASSYSGGRGYEQYF
d_gene: NA; abundance: once; j_gene: TRBJ1-1; v_gene: TRBV3-1/TRBV3-2; CDR3nt: TGTGCCAGCAGCCTAGAACCCAGTAGGAACACTGAAGCTTTCTTT; CDR3aa: CASSLEPSRNTEAFF
d_gene: TRBD1; abundance: NA; j_gene: TRBJ1-1; v_gene: TRBV11-2; CDR3nt: TGTGCCAGCAGCGATCGACAGGGTTGGAACACTGAAGCTTTCTTT; CDR3aa: CASSDRQGWNTEAFF
d_gene: NA; abundance: NA; j_gene: TRBJ1-1; v_gene: TRBV12-3/TRBV12-4; CDR3nt: TGTGCCAGCACCCGGCGGAACACTGAAGCTTTCTTT; CDR3aa: CASTRRNTEAFF
d_gene: NA; abundance: NA; j_gene: TRBJ1-5; v_gene: TRBV2; CDR3nt: TGTGCCAGCAGTGGGAAGGGACGGGTTAGCAATCAGCCCCAGCATTTT; CDR3aa: CASSGKGRVSNQPQHF
d_gene: NA; abundance: NA; j_gene: TRBJ1-4; v_gene: TRBV3-1/TRBV3-2; CDR3nt: TGTGCCAGCAGCCGCGCTGGTGCAACTAATGAAAAACTGTTTTTT; CDR3aa: CASSRAGATNEKLFF
d_gene: TRBD1; abundance: NA; j_gene: TRBJ1-2; v_gene: TRBV24-1; CDR3nt: TGTGCCACCAGTGAGGCCAGGGGGAGAGGCTACACCTTC; CDR3aa: CATSEARGRGYTF
d_gene: NA; abundance: NA; j_gene: TRBJ2-7; v_gene: TRBV7-2; CDR3nt: TGTGCCAGCAGCTTAGCTGGTGCTTCTTACTCCTACGAGCAGTACTTC; CDR3aa: CASSLAGASYSYEQYF
d_gene: NA; abundance: few; j_gene: TRBJ2-7; v_gene: TRBV5-4; CDR3nt: TGTGCCAGCAGCTTGGGGGTTTTCTCCGGGGCTGAGGACGAGCAGTACTTC; CDR3aa: CASSLGVFSGAEDEQYF
d_gene: NA; abundance: NA; j_gene: TRBJ1-4; v_gene: TRBV5-1; CDR3nt: TGCGCCAGCAGCGCTCAGGCGACTAATGAAAAACTGTTTTTT; CDR3aa: CASSAQATNEKLFF
d_gene: NA; abundance: few; j_gene: TRBJ2-7; v_gene: TRBV4-2; CDR3nt: TGTGCCAGCAGCCAAGATCAAAGCGGGTCCTACGAGCAGTACTTC; CDR3aa: CASSQDQSGSYEQYF
d_gene: NA; abundance: NA; j_gene: TRBJ2-1; v_gene: TRBV12-5; CDR3nt: TGTGCTAGTGGTTTGGGTCCCAGCGATGAGCAGTTCTTC; CDR3aa: CASGLGPSDEQFF
d_gene: TRBD1; abundance: NA; j_gene: TRBJ1-2; v_gene: TRBV5-6; CDR3nt: TGTGCCAGCAGCTGGGGACAGAACTATGGCTACACCTTC; CDR3aa: CASSWGQNYGYTF
d_gene: TRBD1; abundance: NA; j_gene: TRBJ2-7; v_gene: TRBV24-1; CDR3nt: TGTGCCACCAGTGATCCGCGGACAGGGCTCGACGAGCAGTACTTC; CDR3aa: CATSDPRTGLDEQYF
d_gene: TRBD1; abundance: NA; j_gene: TRBJ2-2; v_gene: TRBV2; CDR3nt: TGTGCCAGCAGTGATCATGCAGGGGGCCGTCTTAACACCGGGGAGCTGTTTTTT; CDR3aa: CASSDHAGGRLNTGELFF
d_gene: TRBD1; abundance: NA; j_gene: TRBJ1-3; v_gene: TRBV5-6; CDR3nt: TGTGCCAGCAGCTTGGGACAGGGAGAGACTGGAAACACCATATATTTT; CDR3aa: CASSLGQGETGNTIYF
d_gene: TRBD1; abundance: NA; j_gene: TRBJ1-1; v_gene: TRBV5-1; CDR3nt: TGCGCCAGCAGCTCCGTCCCGGGACAGGGCTGGAACACTGAAGCTTTCTTT; CDR3aa: CASSSVPGQGWNTEAFF
d_gene: NA; abundance: NA; j_gene: TRBJ1-5; v_gene: TRBV27; CDR3nt: TGTGCCAGCAGTTTTGGGGGTCAGCCCCAGCATTTT; CDR3aa: CASSFGGQPQHF
d_gene: NA; abundance: NA; j_gene: TRBJ2-1; v_gene: TRBV9; CDR3nt: TGTGCCAGCAGTAGGGAGAGCTCCTACAATGAGCAGTTCTTC; CDR3aa: CASSRESSYNEQFF
d_gene: NA; abundance: NA; j_gene: TRBJ1-1; v_gene: TRBV5-1; CDR3nt: TGCGCCAGCATGTGGGGGACGAACACTGAAGCTTTCTTT; CDR3aa: CASMWGTNTEAFF
d_gene: TRBD2; abundance: NA; j_gene: TRBJ2-3; v_gene: TRBV15; CDR3nt: TGTGCCACCAATCCAGCGGGGGGCAGGGCAGATACGCAGTATTTT; CDR3aa: CATNPAGGRADTQYF
d_gene: TRBD1; abundance: few; j_gene: TRBJ2-3; v_gene: TRBV28; CDR3nt: TGTGCCAGCAGTTTATTGCCCGGACAGGCAGGGGATACGCAGTATTTT; CDR3aa: CASSLLPGQAGDTQYF
d_gene: NA; abundance: once; j_gene: TRBJ1-5; v_gene: TRBV5-6; CDR3nt: TGTGCCAGCAGCTTGACAGGGCTCTATCAGCCCCAGCATTTT; CDR3aa: CASSLTGLYQPQHF
d_gene: TRBD2; abundance: NA; j_gene: TRBJ2-1; v_gene: TRBV19; CDR3nt: TGTGCCAGTATGGGGACTAGAGGGTCCTACAATGAGCAGTTCTTC; CDR3aa: CASMGTRGSYNEQFF
d_gene: TRBD1; abundance: NA; j_gene: TRBJ1-5; v_gene: TRBV24-1; CDR3nt: TGTGCCACCAGTGATGGGGACAGGCCCCAGAATCATCAGCCCCAGCATTTT; CDR3aa: CATSDGDRPQNHQPQHF
d_gene: NA; abundance: NA; j_gene: TRBJ1-6; v_gene: TRBV12-3/TRBV12-4; CDR3nt: TGTGCCAGCGGCCGGCTGGGAAATTCACCCCTCCACTTT; CDR3aa: CASGRLGNSPLHF
d_gene: NA; abundance: NA; j_gene: TRBJ2-3; v_gene: TRBV27; CDR3nt: TGTGCCAGCAGTCCGATGGGGGTGTCCGATACGCAGTATTTT; CDR3aa: CASSPMGVSDTQYF
d_gene: NA; abundance: NA; j_gene: TRBJ1-1; v_gene: TRBV3-1/TRBV3-2; CDR3nt: TGTGCCAGCAGCCAAGTCCGGGGGCAGGAGGCTTTCTTT; CDR3aa: CASSQVRGQEAFF
d_gene: NA; abundance: NA; j_gene: TRBJ2-1; v_gene: TRBV7-9; CDR3nt: TGTGCCAGCAGCTTTCAACAGGGAGACTACAATGAGCAGTTCTTC; CDR3aa: CASSFQQGDYNEQFF
d_gene: NA; abundance: NA; j_gene: TRBJ1-5; v_gene: TRBV2; CDR3nt: TGTGCCAGCAGTGTCCAGGTCGGCAATCAGCCCCAGCATTTT; CDR3aa: CASSVQVGNQPQHF
d_gene: TRBD1; abundance: few; j_gene: TRBJ2-7; v_gene: TRBV11-2; CDR3nt: TGTGCCAGCAGCACCGGGACAGTCGAGCAGTACTTC; CDR3aa: CASSTGTVEQYF
d_gene: NA; abundance: NA; j_gene: TRBJ1-6; v_gene: TRBV15; CDR3nt: TGTGCCACCAGCAGGCTGGGGTATAGGAGTGATTCACCCCTCCACTTT; CDR3aa: CATSRLGYRSDSPLHF
d_gene: NA; abundance: once; j_gene: TRBJ1-5; v_gene: TRBV24-1; CDR3nt: TGTGCCACCAGTGATTTGACCATCCGCCAGCCCCAGCATTTT; CDR3aa: CATSDLTIRQPQHF
d_gene: NA; abundance: NA; j_gene: TRBJ2-2; v_gene: TRBV2; CDR3nt: TGTGCCAGCAGTGAAGCGGGGACAGGGGAGCTGTTTTTT; CDR3aa: CASSEAGTGELFF
d_gene: NA; abundance: NA; j_gene: TRBJ2-5; v_gene: TRBV7-9; CDR3nt: TGTGCCAGCAGCTCAGAGGGGGGTTTAGGGGAGACCCAGTACTTC; CDR3aa: CASSSEGGLGETQYF
d_gene: NA; abundance: NA; j_gene: TRBJ1-6; v_gene: TRBV9; CDR3nt: TGTGCCAGCAGCGCGCGCAATTATTCACCCCTCCACTTT; CDR3aa: CASSARNYSPLHF
d_gene: NA; abundance: NA; j_gene: TRBJ1-2; v_gene: TRBV5-6; CDR3nt: TGTGCCAGCAGCTTGGCAGGGGCCGATGGCTACACCTTC; CDR3aa: CASSLAGADGYTF
d_gene: NA; abundance: NA; j_gene: TRBJ1-3; v_gene: TRBV5-1; CDR3nt: TGCGCCAGCAGCATTGGGGCAGGGACTGGAAACACCATATATTTT; CDR3aa: CASSIGAGTGNTIYF
d_gene: TRBD1; abundance: NA; j_gene: TRBJ1-1; v_gene: TRBV6-5; CDR3nt: TGTGCCAGCAGCTCGGGACAGGAGATTGAAGCTTTCTTT; CDR3aa: CASSSGQEIEAFF
d_gene: NA; abundance: NA; j_gene: TRBJ2-7; v_gene: TRBV15; CDR3nt: TGTGCCACCAGCAGAGATCTCGAAAGCTACGAGCAGTACTTC; CDR3aa: CATSRDLESYEQYF
d_gene: TRBD1; abundance: NA; j_gene: TRBJ1-2; v_gene: TRBV28; CDR3nt: TGTGCCAGCGCGTTGGAGGGGGCTGTCTATGGCTACACCTTC; CDR3aa: CASALEGAVYGYTF
d_gene: TRBD2; abundance: NA; j_gene: TRBJ2-1; v_gene: TRBV4-1; CDR3nt: TGCGCCAGCAGCCTGGGACTAGCGGGGGGTGCGTTCTTC; CDR3aa: CASSLGLAGGAFF
d_gene: NA; abundance: once; j_gene: TRBJ2-1; v_gene: TRBV30; CDR3nt: TGTGCCTGGAGCTTCCTAACGGGAGTCTCCTACAATGAGCAGTTCTTC; CDR3aa: CAWSFLTGVSYNEQFF